These 31 T cell receptor beta chains share one sample of origin, sequenced in a study of control samples from healthy donors and cancer patients. The table came from immunoSEQ multiplex PCR; TCRdb's copy has only in-frame clones and leaves some out. The table has about 250,000 clones, approximately 80% seen once; the top ten hold 10% to 15%. Sequencing was done on a sample of PBMCs. These receptors all come from a woman aged 55-70 years with lung cancer.

This clone has just one count. The chain has TRBV19 and TRBJ1-1, with D tentatively TRBD1 (6 bases). The V end was cut by 5 bases, the J end by 0 bases, with 10 bases between. The CDR3 is 14 residues long. In germline, CDR1 is LNHDA, CDR2 SQIVND (reference sequence). In DNA, the CDR3 is TGTGCCAGTAGTTCAGGACAGCTGAACACTGAAGCTTTCTTT. Its translation is CASSSGQLNTEAFF. Combining the CDR3 with reference TRBV19 and TRBJ1-1 gives the whole variable domain DGGITQSPKYLFRKEGQNVTLSCEQNLNHDAMYWYRQDPGQGLRLIYYSQIVNDFQKGDIAEGYSVSREKKESFPLTVTSAQKNPTAFYLCASSSGQLNTEAFFGQGTRLTVV.

The count of this clone is one. The chain employs TRBV6-6 and TRBJ2-7; tentatively, D is TRBD1 (5 bases). This CDR3 comprises 14 residues. Per germline, CDR1 MNHNY and CDR2 SVGAGI (reference sequence). V was shortened by 5 bases and J by 0 bases, with 11 bases between the two germline ends. The CDR3 bases are TGTGCCAGCAGTCTACAGGCGTTCTCCTACGAGCAGTACTTC. Translating gives CASSLQAFSYEQYF.

The chain has TRBV6-6 and TRBJ2-7; no clear D gene. The length of the CDR3 is 14 residues. Germline lookup yields CDR1 MNHNY and CDR2 SVGAGI (reference sequence). V shed 2 bases and J shed 0 bases, with 8 bases lying between them. The chain's CDR3 is CASSYALSSYEQYF. The CDR3, as DNA: TGTGCCAGCAGTTACGCTCTATCCTCCTACGAGCAGTACTTC.

J is TRBJ2-1 and V is TRBV18; weak D call: TRBD2 (7 bases). V dropped 6 bases and J dropped 8 bases, with 26 bases sitting between them. Germline V gene lookup returns CDR1 KGHSH and CDR2 LQKENI. This CDR3 has 17 amino acids. Written as DNA, the CDR3 is TGTGCCAGCTCGGATGGGCTCGGGGGGCTATTAGTCGATGAGCAGTTCTTC. Translating it yields CASSDGLGGLLVDEQFF.

The CDR3 sequence: CASSRDSYYEQYF. CDR3 nucleotide sequence: TGTGCCAGCAGTCGGGACAGCTACTACGAGCAGTACTTC. This chain links TRBV6-5 with TRBJ2-7, with 7 positions matching TRBD1. The CDR3 consists of 13 residues. The V and J ends lost 5 bases and 3 bases, in that order; junction bases with no gene match: 4. Germline loops: CDR1 MNHEY, CDR2 SVGAGI.

This clone was seen a few times. This sequence joins TRBV2 and TRBJ1-5; TRBD1 is a possible D gene (5 bases). The germline V gene encodes CDR1 SNHLY and CDR2 FYNNEI. The germline V and J ends were trimmed by 8 bases and 2 bases, with 13 bases remaining between them. The CDR3 covers 14 residues. DNA for the CDR3: TGTGCCAGCGATGGGGGTTGGGGCAATCAGCCCCAGCATTTT. Translation gives CASDGGWGNQPQHF.

This clone came up a few times. The CDR3 nucleotides are TGCGCCAGCAGCTCCTCGGGGGCCGGAAACACCATATATTTT. Amino acids: CASSSSGAGNTIYF. V usage is TRBV5-1 and J usage is TRBJ1-3; maybe TRBD1 (6 bases). Germline V gene sequence: CDR1 SGHRS, CDR2 YFSETQ. There are 14 residues in the CDR3. V was trimmed by 3 bases and J by 4 bases, leaving 11 bases between them.

The V call is TRBV3-1 (or the pseudogene TRBV3-2), the J call TRBJ2-2; D is uncertain. CDR3 size: 15 residues. Germline assignment: CDR1 LGHDT and CDR2 YNNKEL (reference sequence). V lost 2 bases and J lost 6, with 13 bases in between. The CDR3 loop is CASSQWGLAAGELFF. As DNA, the CDR3 is TGTGCCAGCAGCCAATGGGGATTAGCCGCCGGGGAGCTGTTTTTT.

The chain couples TRBV18 to TRBJ1-1, with TRBD1 matching 7 bases. The CDR3 extends over 16 amino acids. Germline CDR1 reads KGHSH; CDR2 reads LQKENI. V lost 4 bases, J lost 0 bases, and 8 bases stayed unmatched. The CDR3 bases are TGTGCCAGCTCACTAGGACAGGCCCTGATGAACACTGAAGCTTTCTTT. It codes for CASSLGQALMNTEAFF.

This chain uses TRBV20-1 with TRBJ2-5; D might be TRBD1 (5 bases). Deletions cut 3 bases from V and 3 bases from J, with 20 bases between. The CDR3 has 16 residues. Germline-derived CDR1 and CDR2 are DFQATT and SNEGSKA (reference sequence). The CDR3 spells CSASPNLGQLEETQYF. DNA of the CDR3: TGCAGTGCTAGTCCAAATCTCGGACAATTAGAAGAGACCCAGTACTTC.

This sequence joins TRBV7-9 and TRBJ1-2; the D gene is possibly TRBD1 (5 bases). The germline CDR1 and CDR2 sequences are SEHNR and FQNEAQ (reference sequence). With 3 bases removed from V and 8 bases from J, the gap between germline ends came to 13 bases. The CDR3 contains 13 residues. CDR3 sequence reads: CASSFRSGDGYTF. The CDR3 DNA follows: TGTGCCAGCAGCTTTCGTTCCGGGGACGGCTACACCTTC.

This chain uses TRBV24-1 with TRBJ2-7; TRBD1 matches 9 bases. V gave up 3 bases and J gave up 1 base; unmatched junction bases: 6. The CDR3 consists of 16 residues. Per germline, CDR1 KGHDR and CDR2 SFDVKD. CDR3 sequence reads: CATSDPPGTGSYEQYF. Here the CDR3 DNA reads TGTGCCACCAGTGATCCTCCCGGGACAGGGTCCTACGAGCAGTACTTC.

The chain recombines TRBV6-5 with TRBJ2-7, with D perhaps matching TRBD1 (7 bases). Germline V gives CDR1 MNHEY, CDR2 SVGAGI. Trimming removed 0 bases from V and 6 bases from J, with 15 bases in between. The CDR3 runs 15 residues. The CDR3, as DNA: TGTGCCAGCAGTTACTCGATCTACAGGGGAGGCGAGCAGTACTTC. Encoded protein: CASSYSIYRGGEQYF.

The gene calls are TRBV5-1 and TRBJ1-5, with 8 nucleotides matching TRBD1. The CDR3 length is 15 residues. Germline V CDR1 and CDR2: SGHRS, YFSETQ. The V gene end was trimmed by 0 bases and the J gene end by 3 bases; junction bases not matched to a gene: 2. CDR3 DNA sequence: TGCGCCAGCAGCTTGGGCCAGGGGGCCAATCAGCCCCAGCATTTT. Its protein is CASSLGQGANQPQHF.

The chain carries TRBV27 and TRBJ1-6; D not resolved. This CDR3 comprises 17 residues. Between the trimmed V and J ends, which lost 3 bases and 10 bases, there was a span of 22 bases. The germline gives CDR1 MNHEY, CDR2 SMNVEV (reference sequence). For the CDR3, the DNA is TGTGCCAGCAGTTTGGGTATATTGGGATTCGGTACGTCACCCCTCCACTTT. It encodes CASSLGILGFGTSPLHF.

This clone was counted a single time. V is TRBV28 and J is TRBJ2-7; 7 positions agree with TRBD2. V lost 8 bases, J lost 6 bases, and 10 bases stayed unmatched. The CDR3 is made up of 13 amino acids. The germline CDR1 and CDR2 sequences are MDHEN and SYDVKM. CDR3 bases: TGTGCCAGCGGGGGGGTTCTCCGAGGCGAGCAGTACTTC. This translates into CASGGVLRGEQYF.

This chain connects TRBV5-6 to TRBJ2-5; 9 nucleotides agree with TRBD1. V dropped 4 bases and J dropped 3; count of bases not matched to a gene: 1. There are 13 residues in the CDR3. Germline lookup yields CDR1 SGHDT and CDR2 YYEEEE. CDR3 protein: CASSRTGEETQYF. As DNA, the CDR3 is TGTGCCAGCAGCCGGACAGGGGAAGAGACCCAGTACTTC.

This clone was seen only once. The chain uses TRBV25-1 and TRBJ2-2; 7 nucleotides agree with TRBD1. Germline V gene data show CDR1 as MGHDK and CDR2 as SYGVNS. CDR3 length: 15 residues. After removal of 1 base from V and 7 bases from J, the junction contained 6 bases not matched to a gene. DNA for the CDR3: TGTGCCAGCAGTGAATGGGCAGGGGGTAACGGGGAGCTGTTTTTT. Its translation: CASSEWAGGNGELFF.

The rearrangement uses TRBV9 and TRBJ2-3, with TRBD2 identical over 10 bases. The CDR3 is made up of 15 amino acids. V trimming: 4 bases; J trimming: 8 bases; junction bases outside the gene matches: 10. In germline, CDR1 is SGDLS, CDR2 YYNGEE. CDR3 residues: CASSISGRAIGTQYF. DNA of the CDR3: TGTGCCAGCAGCATCAGCGGGAGGGCAATCGGTACGCAGTATTTT.

With respect to this clone: One junction end does not reproduce the germline sequence, and a read error may be involved. V and J are TRBV19 and TRBJ2-1, with D perhaps TRBD1 or TRBD2 (5 bases each). CDR3 length: 13 amino acids. Germline CDR1 LNHDA, CDR2 SQIVND (reference sequence). DNA of the CDR3: TGTGCCAGTGGGGGTCCCTCCTACAATGAGCAATTCTTC. It codes for CASGGPSYNEQFF. Drawing the rest from reference TRBV19 and TRBJ2-1, the complete variable domain is DGGITQSPKYLFRKEGQNVTLSCEQNLNHDAMYWYRQDPGQGLRLIYYSQIVNDFQKGDIAEGYSVSREKKESFPLTVTSAQKNPTAFYLCASGGPSYNEQFFGPGTRLTVL.

The rearrangement joins TRBV19 to TRBJ1-4; D gene uncertain. Trimming removed 3 bases from V and 8 bases from J, with 19 bases in between. The CDR3 spans 16 residues. Germline-derived CDR1 and CDR2 are LNHDA and SQIVND (reference sequence). Written as DNA, the CDR3 is TGTGCCAGTAGTATGACCACCGATCTCTCCAGCGAAAAACTGTTTTTT. It yields the protein CASSMTTDLSSEKLFF.

The chain recombines TRBV28 with TRBJ1-1; no firm D call. The CDR3 totals 12 residues. Germline assignment: CDR1 MDHEN and CDR2 SYDVKM. The V gene lost 6 bases and the J gene lost 5 bases, with 10 bases spanning the gap. The CDR3 protein is CASRRQWTEAFF. DNA for the CDR3: TGTGCCAGCAGGCGGCAGTGGACTGAAGCTTTCTTT.

This chain uses TRBV10-1 with TRBJ2-1; the match to TRBD2 covers 10 bases. The germline V gene has CDR1 WNHNN and CDR2 SYGVQD (reference sequence). The CDR3 sequence is 15 residues long. J lost 4 bases, V lost 6 bases, and 6 bases had no gene match. The CDR3 bases are TGCGCCAGCAGCCGAGCGGGAGGGCCTTACAATGAGCAGTTCTTC. It specifies CASSRAGGPYNEQFF.

The chain is built from TRBV27 and TRBJ1-2; D gene ambiguous. The CDR3 totals 12 residues. Between the trimmed V and J ends, which lost 4 bases and 4 bases, there was a span of 7 bases. Germline V gives CDR1 MNHEY, CDR2 SMNVEV (reference sequence). CDR3 DNA: TGTGCCAGCAGTTCACAGCCCTATGGCTACACCTTC. Translating it yields CASSSQPYGYTF.

The V gene is TRBV10-1, the J gene TRBJ2-1; D could derive from TRBD1 or TRBD2 (5 bases each). The CDR3 has 15 amino acids. V lost 3 bases and J 3 bases, leaving 12 bases between the germline ends. Germline CDR1 is WNHNN and CDR2 is SYGVQD (reference sequence). Written as DNA, the CDR3 is TGCGCCAGCAGTGACCCCGGGGCTAGCTACAATGAGCAGTTCTTC. Translated, it gives CASSDPGASYNEQFF.

This rearrangement joins TRBV28 to TRBJ1-5; no clear D gene. Germline-derived CDR1 and CDR2 are MDHEN and SYDVKM. The ends were cut back, 6 bases at V and 6 bases at J, with 15 bases in the middle. The length of the CDR3 is 14 residues. The CDR3 DNA is TGTGCCAGCAGAAAGACTTCCCGAGGTCAGCCCCAGCATTTT. It codes for CASRKTSRGQPQHF. The whole variable domain, remainder taken from reference TRBV28 and TRBJ1-5, is DVKVTQSSRYLVKRTGEKVFLECVQDMDHENMFWYRQDPGLGLRLIYFSYDVKMKEKGDIPEGYSVSREKKERFSLILESASTNQTSMYLCASRKTSRGQPQHFGDGTRLSIL.

The chain links TRBV7-2 to TRBJ2-2, with 7 bases matching TRBD1. There are 16 residues in the CDR3. Germline lookup yields CDR1 SGHTA and CDR2 FQGNSA. The junction had 12 bases not matched to a gene; V was cut back by 5 bases and J by 6 bases. The CDR3 coding sequence is TGTGCCAGCAGCCTCCACCCGGACAGGTCGTCCGGGGAGCTGTTTTTT. This encodes CASSLHPDRSSGELFF.

A note on this clone: The same CDR3 is also encoded by other DNA sequences in this sample. The V and J genes are TRBV5-1 and TRBJ2-3; TRBD2 agrees at 9 bases. J lost 4 bases, V lost 0 bases, and 3 bases had no gene match. Germline-derived CDR1 and CDR2 are SGHRS and YFSETQ. CDR3 size: 15 residues. CDR3 nucleotide sequence: TGCGCCAGCAGCTTGGGCGGGAGGGAAGCAGATACGCAGTATTTT. It codes for CASSLGGREADTQYF.

The V call is TRBV19, the J call TRBJ2-1; 8 bases match TRBD2. The CDR3 has 14 amino acids. V was pared by 7 bases and J by 4 bases, with 6 bases of the junction left unmatched. Germline values: CDR1 LNHDA, CDR2 SQIVND (reference sequence). CDR3 nucleotides: TGTGCCAGTAACCCGGGGGGGGATTACAATGAGCAGTTCTTC. This codes for CASNPGGDYNEQFF.

V usage is TRBV5-1 and J usage is TRBJ2-3; a possible D gene is TRBD2 (5 bases). The germline CDR1 and CDR2 sequences are SGHRS and YFSETQ. CDR3 length: 18 residues. V lost 0 bases, J lost 2 bases, and 19 bases lay in between. This chain's CDR3 is CASSLDRFLDYSTDTQYF. The CDR3 region has the DNA TGCGCCAGCAGCTTGGATCGTTTTCTAGACTACTCCACAGATACGCAGTATTTT.

The chain couples TRBV5-1 to TRBJ1-6, with D unresolved. V dropped 1 base and J dropped 0 bases, with 8 bases sitting between them. CDR3 size: 16 residues. CDR1 and CDR2 from the germline V gene are SGHRS and YFSETQ. CDR3 residues: CASSLTTSSYNSPLHF. CDR3 in DNA: TGCGCCAGCAGCTTGACCACTAGCTCCTATAATTCACCCCTCCACTTT.